The 32 T cell receptor beta chains in this list originate from one sample, sequenced in a study of neurological immune-mediated disorders. TCRdb passed the 5' RACE reads through MiXCR, listing each CDR3 protein once. Of about 40,000 distinct CDR3 sequences listed, more than 2% were seen once; the top ten hold about 2.4%. The sequencing sample was made of PBMCs. The receptors shown here come from a man aged 50-59 years with multiple sclerosis.

This clonotype was picked up many times. The rearrangement uses TRBV5-5 and TRBJ1-2; maybe TRBD1 (5 bases). The CDR3 contains 13 residues. Trimming left V 6 bases short and J 2 bases short, with 11 bases between. Germline-derived CDR1 and CDR2 are SGHKS and YYEKEE (reference sequence). The CDR3 nucleotides are TGTGCCAGCACCAGGTGGGGGAACTATGGCTACACCTTC. Encoded protein: CASTRWGNYGYTF. Drawing the rest from reference TRBV5-5 and TRBJ1-2, the complete variable domain is DAGVTQSPTHLIKTRGQQVTLRCSPISGHKSVSWYQQVLGQGPQFIFQYYEKEERGRGNFPDRFSARQFPNYSSELNVNALLLGDSALYLCASTRWGNYGYTFGSGTRLTVV.

This clonotype was recorded many times. V gene TRBV10-3 combines with J gene TRBJ1-1; D possibly corresponds to TRBD1 (5 bases). In germline, CDR1 is ENHRY, CDR2 SYGVKD. Trimming stripped 7 bases from V and 10 bases from J, with 16 bases between. The CDR3 has 12 residues. CDR3 in amino acids: CAIMGQGLGAFF. The CDR3 region has the DNA TGTGCCATCATGGGCCAGGGACTCGGAGCTTTCTTT.

This clonotype occurred many times. V is TRBV12-3 or TRBV12-4 and J is TRBJ1-5; unclear D gene. With 5 bases removed from V and 3 bases from J, the gap between germline ends came to 8 bases. This CDR3 has 13 amino acids. The CDR3 reads CASSPGFNQPQHF. CDR3 nucleotides: TGTGCCAGCAGTCCGGGATTCAATCAGCCCCAGCATTTT.

This clonotype was observed at least ten times. The V call is TRBV6-1, the J call TRBJ2-1; D gene uncertain. Germline V gene data show CDR1 as MNHNS and CDR2 as SASEGT. Deletions cut 3 bases from V and 7 bases from J, with 10 bases between. The CDR3 loop spans 13 amino acids. The CDR3 loop is CASSDTSGNEQFF. CDR3 nucleotide sequence: TGTGCCAGCAGTGATACTTCTGGGAATGAGCAGTTCTTC.

This clonotype was seen many times. The chain carries TRBV7-3 and TRBJ1-1, with a tentative D call TRBD1 (5 bases). The CDR3 has 12 residues. V was trimmed by 5 bases and J by 7 bases, leaving 11 bases between them. The V gene's germline CDR1 is SGHTA and CDR2 FQGTGA. The chain's CDR3 is CASSQKGNEAFF. In nucleotides, the CDR3 is TGTGCCAGCAGCCAAAAGGGGAATGAAGCTTTCTTT.

At least ten counts were recorded for this clonotype. The chain recombines TRBV5-5 with TRBJ1-5; D is uncertain. The CDR3 sequence is 16 residues long. V was cut by 0 bases and J by 0 bases, with 10 bases left in between. Looked up from germline, CDR1 is SGHKS and CDR2 is YYEKEE (reference sequence). The chain's CDR3 is CASSLGVINSNQPQHF. The CDR3 nucleotides read TGTGCCAGCAGCTTGGGGGTCATCAATAGCAATCAGCCCCAGCATTTT.

This clonotype showed up many times. The junction departs from the called germline gene at one end, perhaps through a read error. The rearrangement links TRBV7-7 to TRBJ2-1; perhaps D is TRBD1 or TRBD2 (6 bases each). The CDR3 loop spans 14 amino acids. Germline assignment: CDR1 SSHAT and CDR2 FNYEAQ (reference sequence). CDR3 region: CASSLGGGSNEQFF. The CDR3 nucleotides are TGTGCTAGCAGCTTAGGAGGGGGGAGTAATGAGCAGTTCTTC.

This clonotype was counted ten times or more. The chain joins TRBV6-2 or TRBV6-3 to TRBJ2-2; the match to TRBD2 covers 12 bases. V shed 7 bases and J 4 bases; nucleotides not matched to a gene: 13. CDR1 MNHEY and CDR2 SVGEGT come from the germline V gene. The CDR3 covers 18 residues. The CDR3 DNA follows: TGTGCCAGCACCCTACCCGCTAGCGGGGGGGTTTTCACCGGGGAGCTGTTTTTT. This codes for CASTLPASGGVFTGELFF.

In this sample, this clonotype turned up many times. This sequence joins TRBV10-3 and TRBJ2-1, with 8 bases identical to TRBD1. CDR1 is ENHRY and CDR2 is SYGVKD in the germline V gene. The ends lost 6 bases at V and 5 bases at J; junction bases unmatched: 3. The CDR3 runs to 13 residues. DNA for the CDR3: TGTGCCATCAGGGCGGACAGGGACAATGAGCAGTTCTTC. This translates into CAIRADRDNEQFF.

This clonotype was recorded at least ten times. This sequence joins TRBV25-1 and TRBJ2-7; D is unresolved. V was trimmed by 5 bases and J by 3 bases, leaving 5 bases between them. The CDR3 extends over 11 amino acids. The germline V gene encodes CDR1 MGHDK and CDR2 SYGVNS. CDR3 in DNA: TGTGCCAGCAGTATATTCTACGAGCAGTACTTC. It encodes CASSIFYEQYF.

This clonotype has ten or more counts. This chain uses TRBV20-1 with TRBJ2-5; possible D gene TRBD2, 7 bases. CDR1 and CDR2 from the germline V gene are DFQATT and SNEGSKA (reference sequence). V lost 6 bases and J lost 5, with 13 bases in between. CDR3 length equals 12 residues. The CDR3 loop reads CSAGGVWETQYF. The CDR3 bases are TGCAGTGCAGGGGGGGTCTGGGAGACCCAGTACTTC.

This clonotype was observed at least ten times. The J gene is TRBJ1-5, the V gene TRBV20-1; TRBD1 agrees at 7 bases. CDR1 is DFQATT, CDR2 SNEGSKA, per germline (reference sequence). V trimming: 5 bases; J trimming: 5 bases; junction bases outside the gene matches: 6. The CDR3 length is 13 residues. Here the CDR3 reads CSASGGFDQPQHF. The CDR3 region has the DNA TGCAGTGCTTCAGGGGGATTCGATCAGCCCCAGCATTTT.

Ten or more counts support this clonotype. The chain links TRBV20-1 to TRBJ1-1; D unresolved. V gave up 2 bases and J gave up 10 bases, with 11 bases separating them. Germline lookup yields CDR1 DFQATT and CDR2 SNEGSKA (reference sequence). The length of the CDR3 is 11 residues. This CDR3 reads CSARLRGGAFF. As DNA, the CDR3 is TGCAGTGCTAGATTACGAGGCGGAGCTTTCTTT.

This clonotype is categorized as medium-sized. A much larger clone differs by one base, so this may be a read error. The gene calls are TRBV5-1 and TRBJ2-7; perhaps TRBD1 as D (5 bases). Trimming pared 0 bases from V and 7 bases from J, leaving 8 bases between. This CDR3 has 12 amino acids. Germline V lookup: CDR1 SGHRS, CDR2 YFSETQ. The CDR3, as DNA: TGCGCCAGCAGCTTGGGCAGGGAAGAGCAGTACTTC. Amino acid sequence: CASSLGREEQYF.

This clonotype rates as medium-sized. The chain uses TRBV11-3 and TRBJ2-1; 10 positions match TRBD2. Germline lookup yields CDR1 SGHNT and CDR2 YENEEA. V gave up 4 bases and J gave up 0 bases; unmatched junction bases: 3. The CDR3 totals 16 residues. The CDR3 is CASSSRTSGSYNEQFF. For the CDR3, the DNA is TGTGCCAGCAGCTCGCGGACTAGCGGCTCCTACAATGAGCAGTTCTTC.

The sample holds many counts of this clonotype. The rearrangement links TRBV3-1 to TRBJ2-5, with 7 positions matching TRBD1. J lost 1 base, V lost 4 bases, and 9 bases had no gene match. This CDR3 comprises 16 residues. Germline values: CDR1 LGHDT, CDR2 YNNKEL (reference sequence). CDR3 DNA: TGTGCCAGCAGCCCACAGCGACAGGGCCCCCAAGAGACCCAGTACTTC. It yields the protein CASSPQRQGPQETQYF.

The sample holds many counts of this clonotype. The rearrangement joins TRBV11-2 to TRBJ1-2, with TRBD1 as a possible D gene (5 bases). V lost 3 bases and J lost 8, with 10 bases in between. In germline, CDR1 is SGHAT, CDR2 FQNNGV. The CDR3 spans 12 residues. CDR3 loop: CASSFSGSGYTF. The CDR3 DNA reads as TGTGCCAGCAGCTTTTCAGGGAGCGGCTACACCTTC.

This clonotype was found many times. The rearrangement links TRBV7-8 to TRBJ1-1, with D possibly matching TRBD1 (5 bases). This CDR3 comprises 15 residues. Trimming left V 4 bases short and J 8 bases short, with 20 bases between. The V gene's germline CDR1 is SGHVS and CDR2 FQNEAQ. CDR3 DNA sequence: TGTGCCAGCAGCTCCCTCCCGGGACTTACAACCGAAGCTTTCTTT. Translated, it gives CASSSLPGLTTEAFF.

In its sample, this clonotype was seen a few times. This chain connects TRBV19 to TRBJ1-5; the D gene is possibly TRBD1 (6 bases). Germline assignment: CDR1 LNHDA and CDR2 SQIVND (reference sequence). V was shortened by 6 bases and J by 9 bases, with 12 bases between the two germline ends. This CDR3 spans 12 amino acids. The CDR3 reads CASRGGRGPQHF. CDR3 DNA sequence: TGTGCCAGTAGAGGGGGAAGGGGGCCCCAGCATTTT.

Ten or more counts support this clonotype. The V gene is TRBV11-2, the J gene TRBJ2-2; D may correspond to TRBD1 or TRBD2 (5 bases each). The V gene lost 5 bases and the J gene lost 2 bases, with 12 bases spanning the gap. Germline values: CDR1 SGHAT, CDR2 FQNNGV. The length of the CDR3 is 15 residues. Written as DNA, the CDR3 is TGTGCCAGCAGCCCCGGGACCGGTAACACCGGGGAGCTGTTTTTT. Its protein product is CASSPGTGNTGELFF.

This clonotype was seen at least ten times. The chain couples TRBV5-1 to TRBJ1-1; 9 bases align to TRBD1. Trimming cost V 5 bases and J 4 bases; bases outside gene matches: 3. The germline V gene encodes CDR1 SGHRS and CDR2 YFSETQ. There are 13 residues in the CDR3. This CDR3 reads CASRKTGGTEAFF. The DNA for the CDR3 is TGCGCCAGCAGGAAGACAGGGGGCACTGAAGCTTTCTTT.

This clonotype was detected ten times or more. This chain connects TRBV24-1 to TRBJ2-3; D tentatively reads TRBD1 or TRBD2 (5 bases each). The V and J ends lost 5 bases and 0 bases respectively, with 11 bases between them. In germline, CDR1 is KGHDR, CDR2 SFDVKD. CDR3 length equals 15 residues. The CDR3 here is CATSGGTASTDTQYF. In DNA form, the CDR3 reads TGTGCCACCAGTGGAGGGACGGCCAGCACAGATACGCAGTATTTT.

This clonotype was detected many times. V usage is TRBV5-1 and J usage is TRBJ2-2; 9 positions agree with TRBD2. V was pared by 5 bases and J by 3 bases, with 8 bases of the junction left unmatched. The CDR3 is 16 amino acids. CDR1 is SGHRS and CDR2 is YFSETQ in the germline V gene. The CDR3 nucleotides are TGCGCCAGCAGAGTTAGCGGGGGAACGGACACCGGGGAGCTGTTTTTT. The encoded protein is CASRVSGGTDTGELFF.

In this sample, this clonotype turned up a few times. The rearrangement links TRBV9 to TRBJ1-1; no definite D call. The CDR3 loop spans 13 amino acids. V lost 4 bases and J lost 3, with 10 bases in between. In germline, CDR1 is SGDLS, CDR2 YYNGEE. The CDR3 spells CASSYPPDTEAFF. CDR3 nucleotide sequence: TGTGCCAGCAGCTATCCACCGGACACTGAAGCTTTCTTT.

This clonotype was detected ten times or more. The chain carries TRBV7-2 and TRBJ1-6; tentative D call: TRBD1 (5 bases). V was clipped by 0 bases and J by 10 bases, with 10 bases between them. CDR3 length equals 14 residues. In germline, CDR1 is SGHTA, CDR2 FQGNSA. This chain's CDR3 is CASSLAGVKSPLHF. The DNA for the CDR3 is TGTGCCAGCAGCTTAGCAGGGGTGAAATCACCCCTCCACTTT.

This clonotype was counted many times. The chain recombines TRBV6-2 or TRBV6-3 with TRBJ2-7, with D maybe TRBD1 (6 bases). Trimming left V 0 bases short and J 5 bases short, with 14 bases between. Germline values: CDR1 MNHEY, CDR2 SVGEGT. The CDR3 is 15 amino acids. CDR3 sequence (DNA): TGTGCCAGCAGTTACTCCAGGGGATTCGGCCACGAGCAGTACTTC. It specifies CASSYSRGFGHEQYF.

This clonotype has a count of ten or more. The chain joins TRBV5-1 to TRBJ1-1; no definite D call. The germline CDR1 and CDR2 sequences are SGHRS and YFSETQ. This CDR3 contains 14 residues. The V end was cut by 0 bases, the J end by 0 bases, with 6 bases between. The CDR3 protein is CASSLVAVNTEAFF. The CDR3, as DNA: TGCGCCAGCAGCTTGGTTGCGGTGAACACTGAAGCTTTCTTT.

This clonotype was counted at least ten times. The chain combines TRBV7-2 with TRBJ1-5; unclear D gene. V was cut by 1 base and J by 0 bases, with 7 bases left in between. The CDR3 is 15 amino acids. Germline loops: CDR1 SGHTA, CDR2 FQGNSA. CDR3 amino acids: CASSLVRNSNQPQHF. CDR3 DNA: TGTGCCAGCAGCTTAGTCAGAAATAGCAATCAGCCCCAGCATTTT.

This clonotype was detected a few times. This chain connects TRBV30 to TRBJ1-1; D gene ambiguous. The CDR3 runs to 13 residues. Germline CDR1 reads GTSNPN; CDR2 reads SVGIG (reference sequence). Trimming removed 0 bases at V and 3 bases at J, with 8 bases between. The CDR3 sequence: CAWSVGEDTEAFF. CDR3 sequence (DNA): TGTGCCTGGAGTGTAGGTGAAGACACTGAAGCTTTCTTT.

The J gene is TRBJ2-7, the V gene TRBV24-1; either TRBD1 or TRBD2 may supply D (5 bases each). The CDR3 length is 12 residues. Germline V gene lookup returns CDR1 KGHDR and CDR2 SFDVKD. V was pared by 8 bases and J by 5 bases, with 12 bases between. The CDR3 protein is CATNPLGDEQYF. CDR3 sequence (DNA): TGTGCCACCAACCCCTTGGGGGACGAGCAGTACTTC.

This clonotype has at least ten counts. The V and J genes are TRBV20-1 and TRBJ2-1, with 8 bases aligning to TRBD2. CDR3 size: 15 residues. Germline CDR1 and CDR2: DFQATT and SNEGSKA (reference sequence). Losses at the gene ends were 1 base for V and 8 bases for J; bases not matched to a gene: 10. CDR3 region: CSARARGLVEHEQFF. The CDR3, as DNA: TGCAGTGCTAGAGCAAGGGGACTAGTTGAACATGAGCAGTTCTTC.

This clonotype has ten or more counts. The V and J genes are TRBV5-6 and TRBJ1-5; possible D gene TRBD1, 6 bases. Germline CDR1 SGHDT, CDR2 YYEEEE. This CDR3 has 16 amino acids. Between the trimmed V and J ends, which lost 3 bases and 4 bases, there was a span of 17 bases. This chain's CDR3 is CASSWGAAALNQPQHF. The CDR3, as DNA: TGTGCCAGCAGCTGGGGGGCGGCAGCTCTAAATCAGCCCCAGCATTTT.